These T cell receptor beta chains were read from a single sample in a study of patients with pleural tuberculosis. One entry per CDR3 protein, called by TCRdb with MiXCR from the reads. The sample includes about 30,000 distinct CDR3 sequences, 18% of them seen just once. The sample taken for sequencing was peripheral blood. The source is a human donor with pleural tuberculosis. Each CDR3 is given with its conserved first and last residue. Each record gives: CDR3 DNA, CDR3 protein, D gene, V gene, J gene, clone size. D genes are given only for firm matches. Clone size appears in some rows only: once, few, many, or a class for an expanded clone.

DNA: TGTGCCAGCAGTCCCCGGGGGGGGCACGGGGAGCTGTTTTTT
CDR3: CASSPRGGHGELFF
D: TRBD2
V: TRBV12-3/TRBV12-4
J: TRBJ2-2
size: few

DNA: TGTGCCAGCAGTGCGGACAGTGCAGCGCAGCCCCAGCATTTT
CDR3: CASSADSAAQPQHF
D: .
V: TRBV27
J: TRBJ1-5
size: many

DNA: TGTGCCCTACCTTCGTTCCTCGAGCTGAATTCGGACTATCAGCCCCAGCATTTT
CDR3: CALPSFLELNSDYQPQHF
D: .
V: TRBV24-1
J: TRBJ1-5
size: many

DNA: TGTGCTGGGGGGGGGGGCCCAATCACAGATACGCAGTATTTT
CDR3: CAGGGGPITDTQYF
D: .
V: TRBV6-1
J: TRBJ2-3
size: many

DNA: TGCAGTGCTAAGCCCCCTTCGGGCGGAGGGGATGAGCAGTTCTTC
CDR3: CSAKPPSGGGDEQFF
D: .
V: TRBV20-1
J: TRBJ2-1
size: many

DNA: TGCAGCGTCCGGGAGGGGCTTAATTACGAGCAGTACTTC
CDR3: CSVREGLNYEQYF
D: TRBD2
V: TRBV29-1
J: TRBJ2-7
size: .

DNA: TGTGCCAGCAGTTTTGGGCTTCGATCCTACGAGCAGTACTTC
CDR3: CASSFGLRSYEQYF
D: .
V: TRBV28
J: TRBJ2-7
size: many

DNA: TGTGCCAGCTCTCCTACCGGGACTAACTATGGCTACACCTTC
CDR3: CASSPTGTNYGYTF
D: .
V: TRBV18
J: TRBJ1-2
size: many

DNA: TGCGCCAGCAGCCAGACAGGAGGACTCTACGAGCAGTACTTC
CDR3: CASSQTGGLYEQYF
D: .
V: TRBV4-3
J: TRBJ2-7
size: many

DNA: TGTGCCAGCAGTGACTCACTACCCGCAGGGTCTGGAAACACCATATATTTT
CDR3: CASSDSLPAGSGNTIYF
D: .
V: TRBV6-4
J: TRBJ1-3
size: many